The present T cell receptor beta chain was sequenced within a study of Graves' ophthalmopathy and Graves' hyperthyroidism. From RNA, the CDR3 regions of TCR beta chains were amplified and sequenced. HTBI-primed first-round RT-PCR preceded second-round multiplex PCR. TCRdb re-called the multiplex PCR reads with MiXCR, one entry per CDR3 protein. This sample yields roughly 400,000 distinct CDR3 sequences, of which approximately 17% are seen a single time; roughly 2.3% belongs to the top ten. Patients were excluded if they had other autoimmune diseases or uncontrolled infections, and likewise if pregnancy or lactation applied. Germline CDR1 reads DFQATT; CDR2 reads SNEGSKA (reference sequence). V lost 5 bases, J lost 2 bases, and 19 bases lay in between. This CDR3 has 15 amino acids.

The sequence was collected from an adult woman with stable Graves' hyperthyroidism. Sequencing input: peripheral blood. The gene calls are TRBV20-1 and TRBJ2-7; weak D call: TRBD2 (6 bases). CDR3 sequence reads: CSAPDSGGNPYEQYF. DNA of the CDR3: TGCAGTGCTCCCGACTCGGGCGGGAACCCCTACGAGCAGTACTTC.